The TCR beta chain under discussion was sequenced for a study of cytomegalovirus exposure and HLA in healthy donors. This clone came up a few times. Its specificity is unknown. Study results and caveats: Per a later analysis, 18,000 or so TCR beta sequences showed association with HLA alleles at 0.05 false discovery rate. Later findings reportedly placed an Asian-associated ancestry cluster below the approximately 650-donor mean for N-insertions.

The PCR ran on 60 Vbeta and 13 Jbeta primers. Method: immunoSEQ multiplex PCR; TCRdb's copy keeps in-frame clones and lacks some. The table lists about 150,000 clones, around four fifths of them singletons. Germline CDR1 reads LNHDA; CDR2 reads SQIVND (reference sequence). The CDR3 loop spans 14 amino acids. V was trimmed by 6 bases and J by 0 bases, leaving 11 bases between them. Sequenced input: PBMCs. This rearrangement joins TRBV19 to TRBJ1-2; the D is unclear. The source is a girl between 10 and 17 years old in good health and CMV-seropositive. In DNA form, the CDR3 reads TGTGCCAGTAGATTGGGAGCCACTAACTATGGCTACACCTTC. The encoded protein is CASRLGATNYGYTF.